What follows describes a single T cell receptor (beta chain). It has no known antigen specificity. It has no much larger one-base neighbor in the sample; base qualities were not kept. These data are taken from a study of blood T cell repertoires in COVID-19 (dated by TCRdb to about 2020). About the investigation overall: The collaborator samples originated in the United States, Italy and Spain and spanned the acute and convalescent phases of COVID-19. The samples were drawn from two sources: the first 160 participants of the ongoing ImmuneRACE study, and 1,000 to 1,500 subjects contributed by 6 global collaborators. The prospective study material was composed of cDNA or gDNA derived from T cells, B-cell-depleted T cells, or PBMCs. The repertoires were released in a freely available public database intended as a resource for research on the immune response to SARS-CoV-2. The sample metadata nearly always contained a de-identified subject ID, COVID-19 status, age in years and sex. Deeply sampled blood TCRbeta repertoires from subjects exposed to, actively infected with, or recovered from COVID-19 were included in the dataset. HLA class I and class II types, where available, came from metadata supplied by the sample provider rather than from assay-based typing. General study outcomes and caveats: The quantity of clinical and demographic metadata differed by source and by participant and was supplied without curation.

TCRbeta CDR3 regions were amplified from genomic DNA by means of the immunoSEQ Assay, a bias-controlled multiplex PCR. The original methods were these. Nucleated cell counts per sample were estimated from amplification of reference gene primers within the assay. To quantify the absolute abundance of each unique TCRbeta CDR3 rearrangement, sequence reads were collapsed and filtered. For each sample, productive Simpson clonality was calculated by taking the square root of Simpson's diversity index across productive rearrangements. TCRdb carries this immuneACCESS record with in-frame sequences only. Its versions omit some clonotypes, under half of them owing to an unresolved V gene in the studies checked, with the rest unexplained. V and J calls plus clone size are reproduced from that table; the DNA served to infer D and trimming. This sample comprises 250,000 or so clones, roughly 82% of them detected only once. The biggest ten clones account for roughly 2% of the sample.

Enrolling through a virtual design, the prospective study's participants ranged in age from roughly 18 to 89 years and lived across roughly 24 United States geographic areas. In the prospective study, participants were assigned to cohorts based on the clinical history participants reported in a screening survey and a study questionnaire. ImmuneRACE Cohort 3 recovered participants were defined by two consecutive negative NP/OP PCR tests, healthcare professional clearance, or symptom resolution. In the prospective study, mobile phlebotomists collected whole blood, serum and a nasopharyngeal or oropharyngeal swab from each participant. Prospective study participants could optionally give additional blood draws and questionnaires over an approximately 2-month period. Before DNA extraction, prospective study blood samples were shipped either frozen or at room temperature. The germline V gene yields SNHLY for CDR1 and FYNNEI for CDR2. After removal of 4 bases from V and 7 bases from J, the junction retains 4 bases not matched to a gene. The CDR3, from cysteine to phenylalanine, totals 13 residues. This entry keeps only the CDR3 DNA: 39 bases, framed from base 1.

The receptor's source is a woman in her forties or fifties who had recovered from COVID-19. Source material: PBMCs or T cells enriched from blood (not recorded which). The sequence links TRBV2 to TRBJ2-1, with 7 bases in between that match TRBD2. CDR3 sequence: CASSGDGGNEQFF. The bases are TGTGCCAGCAGTGGGGACGGGGGGAATGAGCAGTTCTTC.